This T cell receptor (beta chain) originates from a study of technical replicates of blood from a few donors (dated by TCRdb to about 2017). Library method: the immunoSEQ multiplex PCR assay. TCRdb limited this immuneACCESS table to in-frame rearrangements with V and J called. A share of clones is missing; checked studies link under half to unresolved V genes, and the rest is unexplained. The table for this sample lists over 70,000 clones; about 97% of them were counted only once. Around 0.2% of the sample rests with the top ten. The CDR3 sequence holds 15 residues, the cysteine and phenylalanine included. The kept DNA is CDR3 alone, 45 bases in frame from the first base. From the germline V gene, CDR1 is SGHTA and CDR2 is FQGTGA. Ends trimmed: V by 5 bases, J by 6 bases; bases unmatched to a gene: 6. With regard to this clone: It has no known antigen specificity. No base-level quality is on record; no much larger clone is a single base apart.

The chain links TRBV7-3 with TRBJ2-2; 10 junctional bases match TRBD1. The specimen was T cells isolated from PBMCs. This TCR derives from a human donor in good health. The CDR3 is CASSLRGQGSGELFF. The DNA sequence is TGTGCCAGCAGCCTACGGGGACAGGGGTCCGGGGAGCTGTTTTTT.